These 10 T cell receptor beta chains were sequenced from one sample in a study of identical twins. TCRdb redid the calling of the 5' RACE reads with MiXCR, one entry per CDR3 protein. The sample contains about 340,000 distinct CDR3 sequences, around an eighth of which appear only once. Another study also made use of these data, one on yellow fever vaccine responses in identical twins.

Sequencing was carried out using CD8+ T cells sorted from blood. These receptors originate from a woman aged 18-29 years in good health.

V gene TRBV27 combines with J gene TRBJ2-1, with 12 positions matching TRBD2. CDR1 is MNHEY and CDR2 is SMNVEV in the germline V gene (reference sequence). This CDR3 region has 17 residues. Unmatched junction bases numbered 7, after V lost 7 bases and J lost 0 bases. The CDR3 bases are TGTGCCAGCAAACAAGGACTAGCGGGAAGCTCCTACAATGAGCAGTTCTTC. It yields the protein CASKQGLAGSSYNEQFF.

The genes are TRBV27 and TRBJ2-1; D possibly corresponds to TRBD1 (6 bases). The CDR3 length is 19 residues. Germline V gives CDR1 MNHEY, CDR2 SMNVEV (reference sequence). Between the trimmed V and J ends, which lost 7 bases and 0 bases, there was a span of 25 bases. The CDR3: CASTPSGGHTPSSYNEQFF. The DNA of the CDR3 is TGTGCCAGCACCCCGAGTGGGGGCCACACCCCCAGCTCCTACAATGAGCAGTTCTTC.

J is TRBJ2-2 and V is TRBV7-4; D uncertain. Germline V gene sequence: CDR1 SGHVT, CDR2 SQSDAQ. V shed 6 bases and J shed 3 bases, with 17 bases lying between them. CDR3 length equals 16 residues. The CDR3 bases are TGTGCCAGCAGGCCCTATGGAAGCCTCTACACCGGGGAGCTGTTTTTT. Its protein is CASRPYGSLYTGELFF.

The CDR3 DNA reads as TGTGCCAGCTGCCCTGCGAACAATGAGCAGTTCTTC. This translates into CASCPANNEQFF. The rearrangement links TRBV13 to TRBJ2-1; D is ambiguous. This CDR3 comprises 12 residues. Germline assignment: CDR1 PRHDT and CDR2 FYEKMQ (reference sequence). The ends were cut back, 8 bases at V and 5 bases at J, with 10 bases in the middle.

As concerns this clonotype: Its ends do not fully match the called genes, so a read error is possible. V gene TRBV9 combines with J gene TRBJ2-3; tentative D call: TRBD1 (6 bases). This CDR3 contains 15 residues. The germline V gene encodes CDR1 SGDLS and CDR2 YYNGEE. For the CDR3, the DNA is TGTGCCAGCAGCGTAGAGGGCGGCAGGACAGATACGCTGTATTTT. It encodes CASSVEGGRTDTLYF.

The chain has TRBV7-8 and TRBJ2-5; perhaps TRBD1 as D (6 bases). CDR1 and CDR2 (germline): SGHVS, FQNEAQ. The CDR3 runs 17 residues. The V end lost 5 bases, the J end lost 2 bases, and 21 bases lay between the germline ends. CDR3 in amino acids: CASSPPLQGWGQETQYF. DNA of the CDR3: TGTGCCAGCAGCCCCCCTCTACAGGGATGGGGACAAGAGACCCAGTACTTC.

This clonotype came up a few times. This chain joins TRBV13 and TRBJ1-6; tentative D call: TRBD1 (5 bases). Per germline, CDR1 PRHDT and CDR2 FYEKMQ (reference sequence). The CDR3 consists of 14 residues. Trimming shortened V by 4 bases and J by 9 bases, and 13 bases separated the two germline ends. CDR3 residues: CASSSTAGFSPLHF. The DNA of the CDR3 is TGTGCCAGCAGCTCTACAGCAGGGTTTTCACCCCTCCACTTT.

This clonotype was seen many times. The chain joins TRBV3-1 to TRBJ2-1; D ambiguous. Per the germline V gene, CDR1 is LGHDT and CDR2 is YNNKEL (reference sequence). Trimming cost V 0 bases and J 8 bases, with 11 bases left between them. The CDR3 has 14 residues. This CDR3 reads CASSQDLSRHEQFF. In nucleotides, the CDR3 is TGTGCCAGCAGCCAAGATCTTTCGCGGCATGAGCAGTTCTTC.

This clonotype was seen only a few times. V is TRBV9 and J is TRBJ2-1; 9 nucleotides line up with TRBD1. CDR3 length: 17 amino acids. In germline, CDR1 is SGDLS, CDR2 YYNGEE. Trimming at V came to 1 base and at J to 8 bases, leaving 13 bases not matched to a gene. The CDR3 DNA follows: TGTGCCAGCAGCGTAAAGGGACAGGGACTTTTTTCCGATGAGCAGTTCTTC. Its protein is CASSVKGQGLFSDEQFF.

The CDR3 loop reads CASSEQSGETQYF. The CDR3 DNA sequence: TGTGCCAGCAGCGAACAGAGTGGAGAGACCCAGTACTTC. The V call is TRBV7-8, the J call TRBJ2-5; D gene uncertain. The V gene lost 5 bases and the J gene lost 4 bases, with 11 bases spanning the gap. CDR3 size: 13 residues. Germline CDR1 is SGHVS and CDR2 is FQNEAQ.